This T cell receptor (beta chain) was sequenced during a study of shared clonotypes between healthy human individuals. Trimming removed 4 bases from V and 3 bases from J; junction bases left unmatched: 4. Germline V gene sequence: CDR1 SGHRS, CDR2 YFSETQ. The CDR3 is 14 amino acids. Sequenced by immunoSEQ multiplex PCR; TCRdb stores in-frame clones only, minus some. The repertoire holds some 1,400,000 clones, with 96% as singletons. Specimen: naive CD4+ T cells sorted from blood. This sample's subset: CD45RA+ positively selected. The sequence was obtained from a man aged 25-45 years in good health. The V call is TRBV5-1, the J call TRBJ2-1, with 7 nucleotides matching TRBD2. The CDR3 region has the DNA TGCGCCAGCAGCCCCTTAGCGGGCTACAATGAGCAGTTCTTC. Protein sequence: CASSPLAGYNEQFF.